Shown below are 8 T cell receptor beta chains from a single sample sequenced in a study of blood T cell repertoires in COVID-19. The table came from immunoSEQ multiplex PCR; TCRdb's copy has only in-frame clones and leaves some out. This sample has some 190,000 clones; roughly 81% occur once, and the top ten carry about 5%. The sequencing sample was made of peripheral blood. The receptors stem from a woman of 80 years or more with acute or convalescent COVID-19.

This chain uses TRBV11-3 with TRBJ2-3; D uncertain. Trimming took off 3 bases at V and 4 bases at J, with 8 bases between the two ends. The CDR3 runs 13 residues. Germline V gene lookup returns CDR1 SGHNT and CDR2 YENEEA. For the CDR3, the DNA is TGTGCCAGCAGCTTCGAAGGAGCAGATACGCAGTATTTT. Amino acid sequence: CASSFEGADTQYF.

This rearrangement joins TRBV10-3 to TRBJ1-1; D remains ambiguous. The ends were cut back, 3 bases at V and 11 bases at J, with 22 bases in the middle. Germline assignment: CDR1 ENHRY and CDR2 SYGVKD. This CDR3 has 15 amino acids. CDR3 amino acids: CAISDPKGSAGGAFF. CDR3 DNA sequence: TGTGCCATCAGTGACCCCAAGGGTTCGGCAGGAGGGGCTTTCTTT.

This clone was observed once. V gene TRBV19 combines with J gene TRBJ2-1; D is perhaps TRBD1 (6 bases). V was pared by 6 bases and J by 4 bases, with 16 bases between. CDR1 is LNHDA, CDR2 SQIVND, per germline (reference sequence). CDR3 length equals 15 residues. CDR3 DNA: TGTGCCAGTAGGCGTACAGGGATCGGGTACAATGAGCAGTTCTTC. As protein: CASRRTGIGYNEQFF. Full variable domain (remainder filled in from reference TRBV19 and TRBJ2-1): DGGITQSPKYLFRKEGQNVTLSCEQNLNHDAMYWYRQDPGQGLRLIYYSQIVNDFQKGDIAEGYSVSREKKESFPLTVTSAQKNPTAFYLCASRRTGIGYNEQFFGPGTRLTVL.

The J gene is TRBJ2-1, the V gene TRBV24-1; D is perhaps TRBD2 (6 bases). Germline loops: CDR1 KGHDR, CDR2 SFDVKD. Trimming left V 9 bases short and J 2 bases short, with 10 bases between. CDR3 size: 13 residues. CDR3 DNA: TGTGCCACCCAGCGGGCCGCCTACAATGAGCAGTTCTTC. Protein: CATQRAAYNEQFF.

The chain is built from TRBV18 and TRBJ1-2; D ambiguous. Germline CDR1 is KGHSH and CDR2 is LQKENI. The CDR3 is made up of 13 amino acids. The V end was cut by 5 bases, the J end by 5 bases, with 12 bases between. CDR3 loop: CASSEGRGYGYTF. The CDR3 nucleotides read TGTGCCAGCTCAGAGGGTCGAGGGTATGGCTACACCTTC.

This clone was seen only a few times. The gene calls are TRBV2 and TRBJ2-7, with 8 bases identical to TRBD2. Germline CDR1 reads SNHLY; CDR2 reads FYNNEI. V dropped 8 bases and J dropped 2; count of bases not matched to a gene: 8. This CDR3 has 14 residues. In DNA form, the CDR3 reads TGTGCCAGCCGAGTAGCGGGAACGACCTACGAGCAGTACTTC. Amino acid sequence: CASRVAGTTYEQYF.

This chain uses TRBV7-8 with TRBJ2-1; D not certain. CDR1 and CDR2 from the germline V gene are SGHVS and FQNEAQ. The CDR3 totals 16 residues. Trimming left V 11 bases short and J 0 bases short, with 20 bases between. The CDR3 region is CACVRARLDSYNEQFF. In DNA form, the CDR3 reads TGTGCCTGTGTTCGTGCCAGGTTAGACTCCTACAATGAGCAGTTCTTC.

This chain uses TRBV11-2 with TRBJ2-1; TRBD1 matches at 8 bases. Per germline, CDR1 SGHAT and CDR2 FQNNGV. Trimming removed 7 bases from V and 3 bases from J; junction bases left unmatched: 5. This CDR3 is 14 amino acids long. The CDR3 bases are TGTGCCAGCACGTCCGGGACAGGCTACAATGAGCAGTTCTTC. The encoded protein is CASTSGTGYNEQFF.